The rows below give T cell receptor beta chains drawn from one sample of a study of T cells in Graves' hyperthyroidism and ophthalmopathy. TCRdb called the multiplex PCR reads again in MiXCR, with one record for every CDR3 protein. The sample holds some 200,000 distinct CDR3 sequences; roughly a sixth are singletons and the top ten take roughly 50%. Sample: blood. These TCRs come from a woman in her fifties or sixties with Graves' hyperthyroidism. The CDR3 runs from the conserved cysteine through the conserved F or W. Each record gives: D gene, V gene, CDR3 length, CDR3 protein. D genes are given only for firm matches.

NA | TRBV20-1 | 14 | CSASPGLGLLEQYF
TRBD2 | TRBV20-1 | 15 | CSARDGGRAYNEQFF
TRBD1 | TRBV10-1 | 15 | CASSRGQGFANEQFF
NA | TRBV20-1 | 16 | CSARPILAEHYNEQFF
TRBD2 | TRBV20-1 | 14 | CSARGAGGVDTQYF
NA | TRBV12-3/TRBV12-4 | 13 | CASSLQEENIQYF
TRBD1 | TRBV29-1 | 14 | CSVTTGTGGYEQYF
NA | TRBV7-9 | 13 | CASSPGRYQPQHF
TRBD2 | TRBV3-1 | 20 | CASSRGSARFTSEKYNEQFF
NA | TRBV20-1 | 13 | CSANEQGAGELFF
NA | TRBV30 | 12 | CALDNAGDTIYF
NA | TRBV7-2 | 17 | CASSPHLPGRGDNEQFF
NA | TRBV20-1 | 13 | CSARAPGYYEQYF
NA | TRBV29-1 | 11 | CSVEEQSGYTF
TRBD2 | TRBV19 | 16 | CASSILAGGVGETQYF
NA | TRBV9 | 13 | CASSVEGTGELFF
NA | TRBV7-9 | 13 | CASSLGSGGGYTF
NA | TRBV3-1 | 15 | CASSHGGTGTDTQYF
NA | TRBV20-1 | 16 | CSAGNHRGGLDDEQFF
NA | TRBV11-3 | 19 | CASSLIDLSYGYYSYEQFF
NA | TRBV11-2 | 15 | CASSLEGGGNQPQHF
TRBD2 | TRBV7-9 | 16 | CASSSRSGSGTDTQYF
NA | TRBV4-1 | 19 | CASSQFSRRASQSTDTQYF
NA | TRBV11-2 | 14 | CASSLNAGQETQYF
TRBD2 | TRBV10-3 | 15 | CAISEPLASSYEQYF
TRBD2 | TRBV11-2 | 17 | CASRLGRGRTTGETQYF
TRBD1 | TRBV12-3/TRBV12-4 | 15 | CASSLGWGQGSEQYF
NA | TRBV27 | 15 | CASSPIGVGTGELFF
TRBD2 | TRBV5-1 | 17 | CASSLQGGREERETQYF
TRBD1 | TRBV27 | 15 | CASTDRGFSNQPQHF
NA | TRBV12-3/TRBV12-4 | 14 | CASSPSMSWETQYF
NA | TRBV2 | 13 | CASSAERYNEQFF
NA | TRBV6-1 | 13 | CASKSRDQDGYTF
NA | TRBV20-1 | 13 | CSASTVSNQPQHF
TRBD2 | TRBV7-9 | 17 | CASSPISTSGRRSEQFF
NA | TRBV12-3/TRBV12-4 | 16 | CASSESGRSRTGAQYF
TRBD1 | TRBV30 | 14 | CAWRNPGGRETQYF
TRBD2 | TRBV7-2 | 16 | CASSLNMGLSGETQYF
NA | TRBV12-3/TRBV12-4 | 12 | CASHREQETQYF
NA | TRBV7-2 | 18 | CASSPGSPGYPSLFEQFF
NA | TRBV27 | 16 | CASSSTGFSYNSPLHF
NA | TRBV27 | 16 | CASRPGLDLSNYGYTF
NA | TRBV15 | 15 | CATSRQNSGSYEQYF
NA | TRBV11-2 | 15 | CASSLVLGVSLGPYF
NA | TRBV5-5 | 14 | CASSWTLVSYEQYF